Below, 25 T cell receptor beta chains from the same sample are listed, as sequenced in a study of CD8+ T cells in alopecia areata (dated by TCRdb to 2017 to 2018). Per the publication, the time point label means: around 28 days on oral tofacitinib. The intended sense of this specimen's treatment or condition label: oral pan-JAK inhibitor, 5-10 mg twice daily. Libraries were made using the immunoSEQ multiplex PCR assay. RNA was extracted from all samples and reverse transcribed into cDNA as template for TCR sequencing. TCRdb mirrors the immuneACCESS table, restricted to in-frame sequences. Some clones are absent from its copies; in checked studies, under half trace to an unresolved V gene, and the reason for the others is unknown. This sample is represented by over 150,000 clones; 60% to 70% of them were singletons. 0.65% to 0.7% of the sample belongs to the ten largest clones. Sequences were derived from CD4+ T cells sorted from blood, sampled at week 4, from a patient treated with tofacitinib. Receptors originate from a human donor with alopecia areata.

This clone was picked up a small number of times. Compared with germline, one end of the junction differs, possibly owing to a read error. This chain joins TRBV7-6 and TRBJ2-7; TRBD2 aligns across 8 bases. The CDR3 contains 13 residues. From germline, CDR1 is SGHVS and CDR2 FNYEAQ. CDR3 nucleotides: TGTGCCAGCAGCTTCGACGCAGCGGGAGTATTAAACTTC. This codes for CASSFDAAGVLNF.

The chain recombines TRBV29-1 with TRBJ2-1, with D tentatively TRBD2 (6 bases). The CDR3 length is 14 residues. Looked up from germline, CDR1 is SQVTM and CDR2 is ANQGSEA. The V and J ends lost 6 bases and 0 bases respectively, with 12 bases between them. The CDR3 is CSVGGWSSYNEQFF. Written as DNA, the CDR3 is TGCAGCGTGGGAGGTTGGAGCTCCTACAATGAGCAGTTCTTC.

This clone was observed a few times. The rearrangement joins TRBV7-8 to TRBJ1-1; TRBD1 might be the D (5 bases). The CDR3 is made up of 16 amino acids. The V and J ends lost 5 bases and 0 bases respectively, with 16 bases between them. Germline assignment: CDR1 SGHVS and CDR2 FQNEAQ. The CDR3 DNA reads as TGTGCCAGCAGCGGAGGAGTGGGGACGGTGAACACTGAAGCTTTCTTT. As protein: CASSGGVGTVNTEAFF.

The rearrangement links TRBV7-2 to TRBJ2-2, with TRBD1 matching over 9 bases. This CDR3 spans 14 amino acids. Germline V lookup: CDR1 SGHTA, CDR2 FQGNSA. Unmatched junction bases numbered 2, after V lost 9 bases and J lost 0 bases. The CDR3 DNA reads TGTGCCAGTCGGACAGGGGCGAACACCGGGGAGCTGTTTTTT. Translating it yields CASRTGANTGELFF.

This sequence joins TRBV27 and TRBJ2-5; 12 bases align to TRBD2. This CDR3 region has 14 residues. V shed 6 bases and J 9 bases; nucleotides not matched to a gene: 8. CDR1 is MNHEY and CDR2 is SMNVEV in the germline V gene (reference sequence). The CDR3 here is CASSDAGTSGPQYF. The CDR3 region has the DNA TGTGCCAGCAGCGACGCCGGGACTAGCGGGCCCCAGTACTTC.

This clone was seen just once. The V and J genes are TRBV30 and TRBJ1-5; 7 positions agree with TRBD1. The length of the CDR3 is 15 residues. Trimming cost V 3 bases and J 5 bases; bases outside gene matches: 10. CDR1 and CDR2 (germline): GTSNPN, SVGIG (reference sequence). The CDR3 protein is CAWSPQGRGDQPQHF. The CDR3, as DNA: TGTGCCTGGAGCCCACAGGGGAGGGGGGATCAGCCCCAGCATTTT.

The chain joins TRBV7-2 to TRBJ2-5, with 13 bases matching TRBD2. Trimming cost V 5 bases and J 5 bases; bases outside gene matches: 8. CDR3 length: 16 residues. The germline V gene encodes CDR1 SGHTA and CDR2 FQGNSA. The CDR3 loop is CASSQRTSGRRETQYF. As DNA, the CDR3 is TGTGCCAGCAGCCAACGGACTAGCGGGAGAAGGGAGACCCAGTACTTC. Using reference TRBV7-2 and TRBJ2-5 for the parts outside the CDR3, the full variable domain is GAGVSQSPSNKVTEKGKDVELRCDPISGHTALYWYRQSLGQGLEFLIYFQGNSAPDKSGLPSDRFSAERTGGSVSTLTIQRTQQEDSAVYLCASSQRTSGRRETQYFGPGTRLLVL.

This clone has more than one count but fewer than ten. The V and J genes are TRBV5-8 and TRBJ2-1; 7 bases align to TRBD1. Germline trimming cut 2 bases from V and 6 bases from J; bases unmatched to any gene: 11. Germline assignment: CDR1 SGHTS and CDR2 YDEGEE. This CDR3 has 16 amino acids. The CDR3 nucleotides are TGTGCCAGCAGCTTAAGGACAGGTGTTAACGCCAATGAGCAGTTCTTC. Translated: CASSLRTGVNANEQFF.

The sample holds a few counts of this clone. The chain employs TRBV27 and TRBJ2-5; 15 bases fit TRBD2. The CDR3 spans 16 residues. J lost 4 bases, V lost 4 bases, and 4 bases had no gene match. In germline, CDR1 is MNHEY, CDR2 SMNVEV (reference sequence). The DNA of the CDR3 is TGTGCCAGCAGTTCGGGACTAGCGGGAGGTCTAGAGACCCAGTACTTC. It is translated as CASSSGLAGGLETQYF.

In its sample, this clone was seen a few times. The chain is built from TRBV28 and TRBJ2-5; 8 bases align to TRBD1. Germline CDR1 and CDR2: MDHEN and SYDVKM. The CDR3 is 11 amino acids. After removal of 3 bases from V and 14 bases from J, the junction contained 5 bases not matched to a gene. This CDR3 reads CASSFEDRVYF. The CDR3 nucleotides read TGTGCCAGCAGTTTCGAGGACAGGGTTTACTTC.

The V call is TRBV30, the J call TRBJ1-3; TRBD1 might be the D (5 bases). The germline V gene has CDR1 GTSNPN and CDR2 SVGIG (reference sequence). This CDR3 region has 15 residues. The V gene lost 0 bases and the J gene lost 2 bases, with 11 bases spanning the gap. This chain's CDR3 is CAWSVGRAPGNTIYF. In DNA form, the CDR3 reads TGTGCCTGGAGTGTAGGCAGGGCCCCTGGAAACACCATATATTTT.

V gene TRBV11-2 combines with J gene TRBJ2-5, with D uncertain. Per the germline V gene, CDR1 is SGHAT and CDR2 is FQNNGV. The V end lost 5 bases, the J end lost 0 bases, and 10 bases lay between the germline ends. The CDR3 is 14 amino acids. The CDR3 DNA is TGTGCCAGCAGCACCTCCCACTACCAAGAGACCCAGTACTTC. Amino acids: CASSTSHYQETQYF. The whole variable domain, filled in from reference TRBV11-2 and TRBJ2-5, reads EAGVAQSPRYKIIEKRQSVAFWCNPISGHATLYWYQQILGQGPKLLIQFQNNGVVDDSQLPKDRFSAERLKGVDSTLKIQPAKLEDSAVYLCASSTSHYQETQYFGPGTRLLVL.

The rearrangement uses TRBV2 and TRBJ2-7; 13 nucleotides line up with TRBD2. V shed 6 bases and J 3 bases; nucleotides not matched to a gene: 2. Germline V CDR1 and CDR2: SNHLY, FYNNEI. The CDR3 contains 14 residues. The CDR3 coding sequence is TGTGCCAGCAGGAGGACTAGCGGGAGCTACGAGCAGTACTTC. Residues: CASRRTSGSYEQYF. Full variable domain (remainder filled in from reference TRBV2 and TRBJ2-7): EPEVTQTPSHQVTQMGQEVILRCVPISNHLYFYWYRQILGQKVEFLVSFYNNEISEKSEIFDDQFSVERPDGSNFTLKIRSTKLEDSAMYFCASRRTSGSYEQYFGPGTRLTVT.

The chain has TRBV7-8 and TRBJ2-5; possible D gene TRBD2, 6 bases. V gave up 6 bases and J gave up 5 bases, with 13 bases separating them. This CDR3 is 13 amino acids long. Germline-derived CDR1 and CDR2 are SGHVS and FQNEAQ. CDR3 nucleotide sequence: TGTGCCAGCAGTTTGACCCGGGGGGAGACCCAGTACTTC. As protein: CASSLTRGETQYF.

V gene TRBV29-1 combines with J gene TRBJ1-1; a possible D gene is TRBD1 (5 bases). Germline loops: CDR1 SQVTM, CDR2 ANQGSEA. The CDR3 extends over 13 amino acids. V was clipped by 3 bases and J by 1 base, with 9 bases between them. The CDR3 bases are TGCAGCGTTGAGCGGGGGAGGAACACTGAAGCTTTCTTT. Protein sequence: CSVERGRNTEAFF.

V gene TRBV30 combines with J gene TRBJ1-2; TRBD1 matches at 7 bases. The trim removed 3 bases at V and 2 bases at J, leaving 3 bases unmatched. CDR3 size: 13 residues. Per germline, CDR1 GTSNPN and CDR2 SVGIG (reference sequence). CDR3 loop: CAWRTGFNYGYTF. The CDR3 DNA is TGTGCCTGGAGGACAGGGTTCAACTATGGCTACACCTTC.

The chain carries TRBV5-1 and TRBJ2-7, with TRBD2 matching 13 bases. J lost 4 bases, V lost 3 bases, and 7 bases had no gene match. Per the germline V gene, CDR1 is SGHRS and CDR2 is YFSETQ. CDR3 size: 16 residues. The CDR3 here is CASSSNGLAGVYEQYF. The CDR3, as DNA: TGCGCCAGCAGCTCCAATGGACTAGCGGGAGTATACGAGCAGTACTTC.

This clone was counted a few times. The chain couples TRBV5-1 to TRBJ1-5; 10 nucleotides align to TRBD1. This CDR3 region has 15 residues. The germline gives CDR1 SGHRS, CDR2 YFSETQ. Trimming took 4 bases from V and 3 from J; bases not matched to a gene: 4. CDR3 sequence (DNA): TGCGCCAGCAGCCGGACAGGGGGGAACAATCAGCCCCAGCATTTT. This gives the protein CASSRTGGNNQPQHF.

The chain joins TRBV30 to TRBJ2-3, with 10 bases matching TRBD2. The CDR3 length is 15 residues. Germline V CDR1 and CDR2: GTSNPN, SVGIG (reference sequence). V lost 3 bases to trimming and J lost 0 bases; unmatched junction nucleotides: 3. In nucleotides, the CDR3 is TGTGCCTGGAGCCAGACTAGCGGGAGCACAGATACGCAGTATTTT. Protein product: CAWSQTSGSTDTQYF.

The chain couples TRBV15 to TRBJ1-1; no definite D call. Germline CDR1 reads LNHNV; CDR2 reads YYDKDF (reference sequence). The CDR3 spans 13 residues. Between the trimmed V and J ends, which lost 0 bases and 6 bases, there was a span of 8 bases. CDR3 sequence: CATSRDRVAEAFF. DNA for the CDR3: TGTGCCACCAGCAGAGACCGGGTAGCTGAAGCTTTCTTT.

The J gene is TRBJ2-3, the V gene TRBV6-5; no clear D gene. Between the trimmed V and J ends, which lost 6 bases and 2 bases, there was a span of 12 bases. Germline lookup yields CDR1 MNHEY and CDR2 SVGAGI. This CDR3 is built from 14 residues. CDR3 nucleotide sequence: TGTGCCAGCAGACCGAGTTTGACCACAGATACGCAGTATTTT. Encoded protein: CASRPSLTTDTQYF.

This clone has more than one count but fewer than ten. The chain combines TRBV29-1 with TRBJ1-1, with D possibly TRBD1 on 5 matching bases. The CDR3 length is 12 residues. Per the germline V gene, CDR1 is SQVTM and CDR2 is ANQGSEA. With 5 bases removed from V and 0 bases from J, the gap between germline ends came to 7 bases. The DNA of the CDR3 is TGCAGCGTTTCGACAGTGAACACTGAAGCTTTCTTT. Encoded protein: CSVSTVNTEAFF.

The chain has TRBV29-1 and TRBJ2-7; 10 bases are shared with TRBD2. V lost 5 bases, J lost 3 bases, and 10 bases stayed unmatched. This CDR3 comprises 15 residues. Germline CDR1 SQVTM, CDR2 ANQGSEA. This CDR3 reads CSVSKGSSGSYEQYF. CDR3 in DNA: TGCAGCGTTAGTAAGGGATCTAGCGGGAGCTACGAGCAGTACTTC.

This clone was recorded a few times. The chain links TRBV7-3 to TRBJ2-7; no reliable D call. Germline V gives CDR1 SGHTA, CDR2 FQGTGA. V was trimmed by 2 bases and J by 3 bases, leaving 8 bases between them. The CDR3 contains 13 residues. CDR3 protein: CASSLGPSYEQYF. In DNA form, the CDR3 reads TGTGCCAGCAGCTTAGGACCGAGCTACGAGCAGTACTTC.

This sequence joins TRBV19 and TRBJ2-1; possible D gene TRBD1, 5 bases. This CDR3 region has 17 residues. Looked up from germline, CDR1 is LNHDA and CDR2 is SQIVND (reference sequence). Trimming shortened V by 1 base and J by 0 bases, and 13 bases separated the two germline ends. The CDR3 loop reads CASSIGRQSYSYNEQFF. The CDR3 nucleotides read TGTGCCAGTAGTATAGGTCGACAGAGTTACTCCTACAATGAGCAGTTCTTC.